Shown below are 26 T cell receptor beta chains from a single sample sequenced in a study of Ad26.COV2.S vaccination and SARS-CoV-2 variants. TCRdb's copy holds only in-frame clones and misses some; the assay was immunoSEQ multiplex PCR. The sample lists over 450,000 clones, 80% to 90% seen once, with 1.7% in the top ten. Treatment noted: around 19 received Ad26.COV2.S at low or high dose, single or two shots; about 5 received placebo; per-sample allocation not given. Sample collection was performed on day 63 after the first vaccine or placebo injection. Sample: peripheral blood, taken in a trial of Ad26.COV2.S vaccine versus placebo. These receptors all stem from a person between 18 and 59 years old who received the Ad26.COV2.S COVID-19 vaccine or a placebo.

The rearrangement joins TRBV14 to TRBJ2-7, with D tentatively TRBD1 (6 bases). CDR3 size: 16 residues. V dropped 4 bases and J dropped 5 bases, with 21 bases sitting between them. Germline V CDR1 and CDR2: SGHDN, FVKESK. The CDR3 reads CASSRLSDSRINEQYF. In nucleotides, the CDR3 is TGTGCCAGCAGCCGGTTATCGGACAGTCGAATCAACGAGCAGTACTTC.

This clone appeared a few times. V usage is TRBV27 and J usage is TRBJ1-6; TRBD1 might be the D (6 bases). This CDR3 contains 15 residues. Germline CDR1 reads MNHEY; CDR2 reads SMNVEV (reference sequence). V lost 6 bases to trimming and J lost 8 bases, with 17 bases between them. CDR3 in amino acids: CASRLNWGADSPLHF. The DNA for the CDR3 is TGTGCCAGCAGGTTGAATTGGGGGGCTGATTCACCCCTCCACTTT.

V is TRBV15 and J is TRBJ2-5; D is ambiguous. CDR3 length equals 15 residues. Germline V gives CDR1 LNHNV, CDR2 YYDKDF (reference sequence). V was pared by 3 bases and J by 0 bases, with 11 bases between. The chain's CDR3 is CATSRLTAYQETQYF. CDR3 DNA sequence: TGTGCCACCAGCAGGTTAACTGCTTACCAAGAGACCCAGTACTTC.

This chain joins TRBV6-5 and TRBJ1-3; unclear D gene. This CDR3 spans 14 amino acids. Trimming left V 7 bases short and J 0 bases short, with 10 bases between. CDR1 MNHEY and CDR2 SVGAGI come from the germline V gene. CDR3 sequence: CASTWGGSGNTIYF. The CDR3 region has the DNA TGTGCCAGCACCTGGGGAGGCTCTGGAAACACCATATATTTT.

This chain connects TRBV13 to TRBJ2-7, with 15 positions matching TRBD2. The V gene end was trimmed by 1 base and the J gene end by 4 bases; junction bases not matched to a gene: 2. The CDR3 totals 16 residues. Germline CDR1 is PRHDT and CDR2 is FYEKMQ (reference sequence). The CDR3 loop reads CASSLEGLAGGYEQYF. CDR3 DNA sequence: TGTGCCAGCAGCTTAGAGGGACTAGCGGGAGGTTACGAGCAGTACTTC.

This chain connects TRBV9 to TRBJ2-3, with D perhaps matching TRBD2 (5 bases). CDR3 length: 12 residues. V dropped 6 bases and J dropped 14 bases, with 19 bases sitting between them. The germline gives CDR1 SGDLS, CDR2 YYNGEE. The CDR3 coding sequence is TGTGCCAGCAACAACGGAGCCGGGATCTGGTATTTT. Protein: CASNNGAGIWYF.

The rearrangement joins TRBV5-1 to TRBJ1-1, with D possibly being TRBD1 (6 bases). The CDR3 runs to 15 residues. V lost 1 base and J 1 base, leaving 11 bases between the germline ends. Per the germline V gene, CDR1 is SGHRS and CDR2 is YFSETQ. The CDR3 coding sequence is TGCGCCAGCAGCTTGATCCCAGGGGCGAACACTGAAGCTTTCTTT. Translating gives CASSLIPGANTEAFF. The complete variable domain, with remaining parts taken from reference TRBV5-1 and TRBJ1-1, reads KAGVTQTPRYLIKTRGQQVTLSCSPISGHRSVSWYQQTPGQGLQFLFEYFSETQRNKGNFPGRFSGRQFSNSRSEMNVSTLELGDSALYLCASSLIPGANTEAFFGQGTRLTVV.

The sample holds a few counts of this clone. J is TRBJ1-1 and V is TRBV5-4, with unresolved D. The germline V gene encodes CDR1 SGHNT and CDR2 YYREEE (reference sequence). V was trimmed by 1 base and J by 2 bases, leaving 9 bases between them. CDR3 length equals 14 residues. The CDR3 sequence is CASSLFQRNTEAFF. DNA for the CDR3: TGTGCCAGCAGCTTGTTTCAGAGAAACACTGAAGCTTTCTTT.

The chain recombines TRBV4-2 with TRBJ2-7, with TRBD2 matching 12 bases. The length of the CDR3 is 16 residues. V lost 0 bases to trimming and J lost 7 bases; unmatched junction nucleotides: 7. Per the germline V gene, CDR1 is LGHNA and CDR2 is YNFKEQ. The CDR3 DNA follows: TGTGCCAGCAGCCAAGATGGGCTAGCGGGAGGGTATGAGCAGTACTTC. Its protein is CASSQDGLAGGYEQYF.

Note on this clone: The sample has other DNA sequences that encode this CDR3 too. The gene calls are TRBV7-9 and TRBJ1-2, with D perhaps matching TRBD1 (5 bases). V was pared by 2 bases and J by 6 bases, with 7 bases between. CDR1 is SEHNR, CDR2 FQNEAQ, per germline (reference sequence). The CDR3 length is 12 residues. CDR3 residues: CASSLRGDGYTF. DNA for the CDR3: TGTGCCAGCAGCTTACGGGGGGATGGCTACACCTTC.

The table lists this clone with a count of one. The chain employs TRBV7-6 and TRBJ1-4; the D is unclear. CDR3 length: 14 residues. Germline V CDR1 and CDR2: SGHVS, FNYEAQ. The V end lost 5 bases, the J end lost 3 bases, and 10 bases lay between the germline ends. The CDR3 nucleotides are TGTGCCAGCAGCCCTATGGCCGCTAATGAAAAACTGTTTTTT. It is translated as CASSPMAANEKLFF.

This chain links TRBV6-5 with TRBJ1-1; TRBD1 aligns across 7 bases. CDR1 MNHEY and CDR2 SVGAGI come from the germline V gene. The length of the CDR3 is 15 residues. With V trimmed by 6 bases and J by 1 base, 8 bases remained unmatched. The CDR3, as DNA: TGTGCCAGCAGCCCCCCCCAGGGGGAGAACACTGAAGCTTTCTTT. It codes for CASSPPQGENTEAFF.

The chain's CDR3 is CASRPLGGVRTEAFF. In DNA, the CDR3 is TGTGCCAGCAGACCTCTCGGGGGGGTTCGAACTGAAGCTTTCTTT. The chain joins TRBV6-5 to TRBJ1-1, with D possibly TRBD1 on 5 matching bases. The germline V gene has CDR1 MNHEY and CDR2 SVGAGI. The CDR3 runs 15 residues. V was trimmed by 6 bases and J by 5 bases, leaving 19 bases between them.

The chain carries TRBV4-1 and TRBJ1-2; weak D call: TRBD1 (5 bases). The CDR3 consists of 15 residues. Trimming took 4 bases from V and 2 from J, leaving 14 bases between them. The germline V gene encodes CDR1 MGHRA and CDR2 YSYEKL. The CDR3 DNA reads TGCGCCAGCAGCCGCACTCCGGGACTGAACTATGGCTACACCTTC. Translation: CASSRTPGLNYGYTF.

The chain recombines TRBV18 with TRBJ1-4, with no clear D. The CDR3 extends over 15 amino acids. Per germline, CDR1 KGHSH and CDR2 LQKENI. Trimming stripped 2 bases from V and 4 bases from J, with 11 bases between. The CDR3 nucleotides read TGTGCCAGCTCACCATCACAGAGCCATAATGAAAAACTGTTTTTT. Amino acids: CASSPSQSHNEKLFF.

The CDR3 spells CSAHRGQNTGELFF. In nucleotides, the CDR3 is TGCAGCGCCCACAGGGGGCAGAACACCGGGGAGCTGTTTTTT. The rearrangement links TRBV29-1 to TRBJ2-2; 9 nucleotides align to TRBD1. The CDR3 totals 14 residues. J was trimmed by 1 base and V by 7 bases; bases with no gene match: 4. From germline, CDR1 is SQVTM and CDR2 ANQGSEA.

J is TRBJ1-5 and V is TRBV4-2; a possible D gene is TRBD1 (5 bases). The V end was cut by 0 bases, the J end by 0 bases, with 6 bases between. The CDR3 totals 15 residues. Germline loops: CDR1 LGHNA, CDR2 YNFKEQ. CDR3 bases: TGTGCCAGCAGCCAAGAACAGGATAGCAATCAGCCCCAGCATTTT. It specifies CASSQEQDSNQPQHF.

The rearrangement links TRBV10-3 to TRBJ1-1; D ambiguous. The CDR3 runs to 14 residues. The germline gives CDR1 ENHRY, CDR2 SYGVKD. V lost 0 bases, J lost 4 bases, and 9 bases lay in between. The CDR3, as DNA: TGTGCCATCAGTGAGTCGGAGGCAGGCACTGAAGCTTTCTTT. This codes for CAISESEAGTEAFF.

The chain joins TRBV27 to TRBJ2-3; a weak D match, TRBD1 (5 bases). Trimming removed 4 bases at V and 9 bases at J, with 23 bases between. Germline CDR1 reads MNHEY; CDR2 reads SMNVEV (reference sequence). This CDR3 has 16 residues. The CDR3 nucleotides read TGTGCCAGCAGTTCATCAGGGTATACCCATTTTTGGACGCAGTATTTT. Its translation: CASSSSGYTHFWTQYF.

This clone has a single count. This chain uses TRBV21-1 with TRBJ2-5; the table names TRBD2, a call not compared with the DNA. TRBV21-1 is a listed pseudogene. This CDR3 is 14 amino acids long. DNA for the CDR3: TGTGCCAGCAGCAGGCCCGGGGGCCAAGAGACCCAGTACTTC. This codes for CASSRPGGQETQYF.

This clone showed up just once. The chain is built from TRBV5-1 and TRBJ2-5, with D possibly TRBD2 on 5 matching bases. Trimming cost V 0 bases and J 4 bases, with 10 bases left between them. This CDR3 contains 14 residues. Germline assignment: CDR1 SGHRS and CDR2 YFSETQ. CDR3 in amino acids: CASSLGTGGETQYF. DNA for the CDR3: TGCGCCAGCAGCTTGGGGACCGGAGGAGAGACCCAGTACTTC.

This rearrangement joins TRBV4-1 to TRBJ1-4; perhaps TRBD1 as D (5 bases). The ends were cut back, 5 bases at V and 5 bases at J, with 15 bases in the middle. CDR1 and CDR2 from the germline V gene are MGHRA and YSYEKL. This CDR3 comprises 15 residues. CDR3 loop: CASSFPMGENEKLFF. As DNA, the CDR3 is TGCGCCAGCAGCTTCCCGATGGGGGAGAATGAAAAACTGTTTTTT.

This clone was observed a handful of times. Other nucleotide sequences in the sample specify the same CDR3. The chain recombines TRBV5-1 with TRBJ1-1; D is undetermined. Germline CDR1 SGHRS, CDR2 YFSETQ. This CDR3 is 13 amino acids long. V lost 0 bases, J lost 0 bases, and 3 bases lay in between. CDR3 in DNA: TGCGCCAGCAGCTTGGGGTTGAACACTGAAGCTTTCTTT. Its protein is CASSLGLNTEAFF. The full variable domain, with the rest looked up from reference TRBV5-1 and TRBJ1-1, is KAGVTQTPRYLIKTRGQQVTLSCSPISGHRSVSWYQQTPGQGLQFLFEYFSETQRNKGNFPGRFSGRQFSNSRSEMNVSTLELGDSALYLCASSLGLNTEAFFGQGTRLTVV.

The rearrangement uses TRBV23-1 and TRBJ1-1, with a possible D match to TRBD1 (6 bases). TRBV23-1 is assigned to the ORF class and has an uncertain function. The length of the CDR3 is 22 residues. V lost 7 bases, J lost 4 bases, and 40 bases lay in between. The CDR3 here is CASTPENAPTTSTGRRGTEAFF. DNA for the CDR3: TGCGCCAGCACCCCCGAGAACGCCCCCACAACTTCGACAGGTAGGAGAGGCACTGAAGCTTTCTTT.

V and J are TRBV6-5 and TRBJ2-7; a weak D match, TRBD2 (6 bases). This CDR3 region has 13 residues. V was cut by 6 bases and J by 6 bases, with 15 bases left in between. Germline CDR1 and CDR2: MNHEY and SVGAGI. CDR3 residues: CASRLAFGGEQYF. The CDR3 bases are TGTGCCAGCAGGCTAGCGTTTGGGGGCGAGCAGTACTTC.

The V call is TRBV11-3, the J call TRBJ1-6; D gene unclear. V was shortened by 4 bases and J by 7 bases, with 8 bases between the two germline ends. The CDR3 totals 13 residues. The germline gives CDR1 SGHNT, CDR2 YENEEA. CDR3 loop: CASSSSPNSPLHF. In nucleotides, the CDR3 is TGTGCCAGCAGCTCGAGCCCAAATTCACCCCTCCACTTT.